Listed below are T cell receptor beta chains from one sample, sequenced in a study of regulatory T cells in long-lasting Graves disease. TCRdb analysed the multiplex PCR reads with MiXCR anew, one entry per CDR3 protein. The table includes a few hundred thousand distinct CDR3 sequences, less than 15% detected once. The data were also submitted as part of a second study, on T cells in Graves' hyperthyroidism and ophthalmopathy.

Sequenced here: peripheral blood mononuclear cells (PBMCs), sampled at new diagnosis, from a patient treated with antithyroid drugs. The receptors were sampled from a woman aged 45 to 65 with Graves disease. The CDR3 runs from the conserved cysteine through the conserved F or W. The D gene is left open where the match is weak. Size tells how often a clone was seen (once, few, many) or the class of an expanded clone, and some rows leave it out.

>NA|NA|15|TRBV6-1|TRBJ1-4
TGTGCCAGCAGTGAACGGTCGACCGGCCGGGAAAAACTGTTTTTT
CASSERSTGREKLFF
>NA|few|13|TRBV29-1|TRBJ2-3
TGCAGCGTTGAAGGAACTGGCACAGATACGCAGTATTTT
CSVEGTGTDTQYF
>NA|NA|12|TRBV29-1|TRBJ2-1
TGCAGTGCCCAAGACAGCTACTACGAGCAGTTCTTC
CSAQDSYYEQFF
>TRBD1|many|14|TRBV28|TRBJ2-7
TGTGCCAGCAGTTGGGACAGCCAAACCTACGAGCAGTACTTC
CASSWDSQTYEQYF
>NA|NA|15|TRBV15|TRBJ1-5
TGTGCCACCAGCAGAGATCAGGGGATCAATCAGCCCCAGCATTTT
CATSRDQGINQPQHF
>NA|many|17|TRBV27|TRBJ2-7
TGTGCCAGCAGTCCAAACACCGGAGCACATATCCCCTACGAGCAGTACTTC
CASSPNTGAHIPYEQYF
>NA|many|12|TRBV3-1|TRBJ1-2
TGTGCCAGCAGCCAAGATCTGGCAGGGGAGACCTTC
CASSQDLAGETF
>NA|many|14|TRBV9|TRBJ2-5
TGTGCCAGCAGCGTAGCCGCCCTGAAAGAGACCCAGTACTTC
CASSVAALKETQYF
>TRBD1|many|14|TRBV2|TRBJ1-5
TGTGCCAGCTCGGAACAGGGGAGCAATCAGCCCCAGCATTTT
CASSEQGSNQPQHF
>TRBD2|many|16|TRBV6-1|TRBJ2-1
TGTGCCAGCAGTGAGAGTGGAGGGGCACTAGCGAATGAGCAGTTCTTC
CASSESGGALANEQFF
>TRBD2|NA|15|TRBV27|TRBJ2-5
TGTGCCAGCAGACCTTGGACTAGCGGAAAAGAGGCCCAGTACTTC
CASRPWTSGKEAQYF
>TRBD2|NA|12|TRBV29-1|TRBJ2-7
TGCAGCGTTGTTCGGGAGGGTGGCGAGCAGTACTTC
CSVVREGGEQYF
>TRBD2|NA|18|TRBV27|TRBJ2-5
TGTGCCAGCAGTTTTGGGGCCGTTGGACTAGCGGGACGGGAGACCCAGTACTTC
CASSFGAVGLAGRETQYF
>NA|many|13|TRBV6-5|TRBJ1-1
TGTGCCAGCAGTTACCTGGGGGCAGCTGAAGCTTTCTTT
CASSYLGAAEAFF
>TRBD2|NA|17|TRBV7-9|TRBJ2-1
TGTGCCAGCAGCTGGCGGGGTAGCGGGAAATCAAACAATGAGCAGTTCTTC
CASSWRGSGKSNNEQFF
>NA|NA|17|TRBV7-9|TRBJ2-7
TGTGCCAGCAGCAAAGACGGCACAGTAGGAGGCTCCTACGAGCAGTACTTC
CASSKDGTVGGSYEQYF
>TRBD1|few|14|TRBV20-1|TRBJ1-5
TGCAGTGCCAGATCGGACAGGAACAATCAGCCCCAGCATTTT
CSARSDRNNQPQHF
>TRBD2|NA|19|TRBV25-1|TRBJ2-3
TGTGCCAGCAGGGCAAGACTAGCGGGAGTCTTGGGGTACACAGATACGCAGTATTTT
CASRARLAGVLGYTDTQYF
>NA|many|13|TRBV28|TRBJ2-5
TGTGCCAGCAGTTTTTACAGGGAAGAGACCCAGTACTTC
CASSFYREETQYF
>TRBD1|many|14|TRBV6-1|TRBJ2-1
TGTGCCAGCACGATCGGGACAGAATACAATGAGCAGTTCTTC
CASTIGTEYNEQFF
>NA|many|13|TRBV6-1|TRBJ2-3
TGTGCCAGCAGTGAGATCTACACAGATACGCAGTATTTT
CASSEIYTDTQYF
>NA|many|14|TRBV3-1|TRBJ1-2
TGTGCCAGCAGCCTGCGGACGCCAGCCGTCGGCTACACCTTC
CASSLRTPAVGYTF
>TRBD1|few|16|TRBV3-1|TRBJ1-3
TGTGCCAGCAGCCACGGACAGGGTAGCTCTGGAAACACCATATATTTT
CASSHGQGSSGNTIYF
>NA|NA|14|TRBV10-1|TRBJ1-2
TGCGCCAGCAGTGAGACCGGGACGGACTATGGCTACACCTTC
CASSETGTDYGYTF
>NA|few|14|TRBV27|TRBJ1-1
TGTGCCAGCAGTTTGGTAGGTCTCAGCACTGAAGCTTTCTTT
CASSLVGLSTEAFF
>TRBD1|NA|18|TRBV3-1|TRBJ1-6
TGTGCCAGCAGCCAAGAAGGACAGGGGAGCTCCTATAATTCACCCCTCCACTTT
CASSQEGQGSSYNSPLHF
>TRBD2|NA|14|TRBV29-1|TRBJ2-1
TGCAGCGCGGTTAGCGGGACGCAAGACAATGAGCAGTTCTTC
CSAVSGTQDNEQFF
>NA|many|15|TRBV18|TRBJ1-2
TGTGCCAGCTCACCACCTAAGGCAGGGAACTATGGCTACACCTTC
CASSPPKAGNYGYTF
>NA|many|16|TRBV24-1|TRBJ2-2
TGTGCCACCAGTGACCAAACCCAAGACTTGACCGGGGAGCTGTTTTTT
CATSDQTQDLTGELFF
>TRBD2|many|15|TRBV20-1|TRBJ2-5
TGCAGTGCTAGAATAGCGGGAGCTCGCAGGGAGACCCAGTACTTC
CSARIAGARRETQYF
>NA|NA|19|TRBV5-1|TRBJ2-5
TGCGCCAGCAGCTCCCGGCGAGGGAGAAGGCCTCTGCTCCAAGAGACCCAGTACTTC
CASSSRRGRRPLLQETQYF
>TRBD2|few|14|TRBV5-1|TRBJ2-5
TGCGCCAGCAGCTTGGGGGAGGGCCGAGAGACCCAGTACTTC
CASSLGEGRETQYF
>TRBD1|many|11|TRBV4-1|TRBJ2-1
TGCGCCAGCAGCCAATGGGACAGCAAGTTCTTC
CASSQWDSKFF
>NA|many|14|TRBV4-1|TRBJ1-1
TGCGCCAGCAGCCAATACAGTGGGAACACTGAAGCTTTCTTT
CASSQYSGNTEAFF
>TRBD2|many|16|TRBV2|TRBJ2-2
TGTGCCAGCACCTTGGGCGGACTAGCGAACACCGGGGAGCTGTTTTTT
CASTLGGLANTGELFF
>TRBD1|many|17|TRBV28|TRBJ1-2
TGTGCCAGCAGTTCCTATGCGGCGGGACAGATTTTCTATGGCTACACCTTC
CASSSYAAGQIFYGYTF
>TRBD1|NA|18|TRBV18|TRBJ2-7
TGTGCCAGCTCACCACGTTTGACAGGGGGTATCTTCTCCTACGAGCAGTACTTC
CASSPRLTGGIFSYEQYF
>NA|many|14|TRBV28|TRBJ2-3
TGTGCCACCAAAAACAGGGTTTTGGGGGATACGCAGTATTTT
CATKNRVLGDTQYF
>NA|many|14|TRBV6-1|TRBJ2-7
TGTGCCAGCAGGACTTCCGTTCCCGCCTACGAGCAGTACTTC
CASRTSVPAYEQYF
>TRBD2|NA|19|TRBV7-9|TRBJ2-7
TGTGCCAGCAGCTTAACCTCCCGGCCTAGCGGGAGGGCGTCCTACGAGCAGTACTTC
CASSLTSRPSGRASYEQYF
>NA|few|15|TRBV6-1|TRBJ2-1
TGTGCCAGCGGGATTGGACAGAACCTCGGCAATGAGCAGTTCTTC
CASGIGQNLGNEQFF
>NA|NA|19|TRBV5-1|TRBJ2-1
TGCGCCAGCAGCTTAGAAATAGCCGACGACATGAGCTCCTACAATGAGCAGTTCTTC
CASSLEIADDMSSYNEQFF
>TRBD2|many|14|TRBV3-1|TRBJ2-7
TGTGCCAGCAGCCGGGAGGGATCCTCCTACGAGCAGTACTTC
CASSREGSSYEQYF
>TRBD1|NA|15|TRBV5-1|TRBJ2-3
TGCGCCAGCAGCTTGGGCAGGGGGTATGCAGATACGCAGTATTTT
CASSLGRGYADTQYF
>TRBD1|many|15|TRBV28|TRBJ2-2
TGTGCCAGCAGTCCCGCAGGGGGCAAAGGAGGGGAGCTGTTTTTT
CASSPAGGKGGELFF